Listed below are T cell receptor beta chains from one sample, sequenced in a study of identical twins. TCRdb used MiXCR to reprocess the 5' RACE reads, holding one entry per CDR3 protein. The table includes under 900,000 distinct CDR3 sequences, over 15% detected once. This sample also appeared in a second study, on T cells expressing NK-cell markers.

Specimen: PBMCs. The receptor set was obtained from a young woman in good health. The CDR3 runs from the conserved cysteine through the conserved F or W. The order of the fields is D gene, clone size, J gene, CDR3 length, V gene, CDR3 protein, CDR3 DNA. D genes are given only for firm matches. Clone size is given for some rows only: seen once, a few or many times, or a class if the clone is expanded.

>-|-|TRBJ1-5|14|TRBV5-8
CASSLGGGRKPQHF
TGTGCCAGCAGCTTGGGGGGAGGGAGAAAGCCCCAGCATTTT
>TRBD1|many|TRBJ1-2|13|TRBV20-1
CSASLTGGADYTF
TGCAGTGCTAGCCTGACAGGGGGCGCGGACTACACCTTC
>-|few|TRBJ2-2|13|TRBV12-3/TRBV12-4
CASRAVMSGELFF
TGTGCCAGCAGAGCGGTGATGTCCGGGGAGCTGTTTTTT
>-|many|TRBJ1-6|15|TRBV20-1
CSARKPGRENSPLHF
TGCAGTGCCCGTAAGCCGGGACGGGAGAATTCACCCCTCCACTTT
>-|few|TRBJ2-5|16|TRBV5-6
CASSPKPGEGVETQYF
TGTGCCAGCAGCCCTAAACCAGGGGAAGGAGTGGAGACCCAGTACTTC
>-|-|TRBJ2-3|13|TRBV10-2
CASREGYTDTQYF
TGCGCCAGCAGGGAAGGGTATACAGATACGCAGTATTTT
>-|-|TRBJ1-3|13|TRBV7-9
CASSSQAGYTIYF
TGTGCCAGCAGCTCCCAAGCGGGGTACACCATATATTTT
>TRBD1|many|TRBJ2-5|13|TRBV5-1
CASSFTGEETQYF
TGTGCCAGCAGCTTTACAGGGGAAGAGACCCAGTACTTC
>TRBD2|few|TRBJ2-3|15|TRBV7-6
CASNERGGPEDTQYF
TGTGCCAGCAACGAACGGGGGGGGCCGGAGGATACGCAGTATTTT
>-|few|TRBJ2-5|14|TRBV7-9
CASSLGQPKETQYF
TGTGCCAGCAGCTTAGGACAGCCCAAAGAGACCCAGTACTTC
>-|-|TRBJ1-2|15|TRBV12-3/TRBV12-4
CASIQFPGNRDGYTF
TGTGCCAGCATCCAATTTCCGGGAAATCGAGATGGCTACACCTTC
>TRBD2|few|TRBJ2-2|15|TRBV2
CASRPPGLAGEELFF
TGTGCCAGCAGACCTCCGGGACTAGCGGGAGAAGAGCTGTTTTTT
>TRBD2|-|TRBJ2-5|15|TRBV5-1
CASSLVLAGGETQYF
TGCGCCAGCAGCTTGGTACTAGCGGGAGGGGAGACCCAGTACTTC
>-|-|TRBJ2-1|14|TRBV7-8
CASSLAQPYYEQFF
TGTGCCAGCAGCTTAGCCCAACCTTATTATGAGCAGTTCTTC
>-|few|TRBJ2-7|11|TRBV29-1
CSVGLSYEQYF
TGCAGCGTTGGGCTCTCCTACGAGCAGTACTTC
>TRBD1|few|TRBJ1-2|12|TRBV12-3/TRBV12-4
CASSEGASGYTF
TGTGCCAGCAGCGAGGGGGCATCGGGCTACACCTTC
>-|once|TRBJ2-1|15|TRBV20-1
CSALKRDGVYNEQFF
TGCAGTGCCTTAAAACGGGACGGCGTCTACAATGAGCAGTTCTTC
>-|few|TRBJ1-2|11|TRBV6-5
CATRGGLGYTF
TGTGCCACCAGGGGAGGTCTGGGCTACACCTTC
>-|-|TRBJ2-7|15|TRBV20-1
CSAQTRTGRGHEQYF
TGCAGTGCACAAACCCGGACAGGGAGGGGCCACGAGCAGTACTTC
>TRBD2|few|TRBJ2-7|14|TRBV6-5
CASSYLSGVYEQYF
TGTGCCAGCAGTTACCTAAGCGGGGTTTACGAGCAGTACTTC
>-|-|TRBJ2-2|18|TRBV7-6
CASSFISVSSGNTGELFF
TGTGCCAGCAGCTTTATTTCCGTTTCCAGCGGTAACACCGGGGAGCTGTTTTTT
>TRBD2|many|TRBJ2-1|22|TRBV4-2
CASSPRPGTSGRGSLVYNEQFF
TGTGCCAGCAGCCCCAGACCTGGGACTAGCGGGAGGGGGTCCTTAGTCTACAATGAGCAGTTCTTC
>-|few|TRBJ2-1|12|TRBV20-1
CSGLATYNEQFF
TGCAGTGGGCTAGCGACCTACAATGAGCAGTTCTTC
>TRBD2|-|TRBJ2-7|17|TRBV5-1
CASRPGLAGVLREEQYF
TGCGCCAGCAGACCCGGACTAGCGGGAGTGCTGCGAGAGGAGCAGTACTTC
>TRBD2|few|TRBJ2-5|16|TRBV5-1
CASSPGLAGAQETQYF
TGCGCCAGCAGCCCTGGACTAGCGGGGGCCCAAGAGACCCAGTACTTC
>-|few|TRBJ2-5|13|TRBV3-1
CASSPTAGGTQYF
TGTGCCAGCAGCCCCACCGCTGGAGGGACCCAGTACTTC
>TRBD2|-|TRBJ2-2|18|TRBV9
CASSVGAGGPRGTGELFF
TGTGCCAGCAGCGTTGGAGCGGGAGGGCCTCGGGGCACCGGGGAGCTGTTTTTT
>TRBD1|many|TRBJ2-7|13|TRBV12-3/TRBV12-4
CASSPDRAHEQYF
TGTGCCAGCAGTCCGGACAGGGCCCACGAGCAGTACTTC
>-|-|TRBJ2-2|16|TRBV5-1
CASSLGELSNTGELFF
TGCGCCAGCAGCTTGGGGGAACTGTCGAACACCGGGGAGCTGTTTTTT
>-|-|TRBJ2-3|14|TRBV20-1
CSASRGSLPDTQYF
TGCAGTGCCTCTCGGGGCAGCCTTCCAGATACGCAGTATTTT